This passage covers 5 T cell receptor beta chains from one sample sequenced in a study of post-analysis software for immune sequencing data. Their antigen targets remain unknown. Findings and caveats of the study: The five TRBV segments detected at higher frequency in patients than in controls included TRBV5-6, TRBV5-1 and TRBV20-1.

Unique-molecular-identifier-tagged TCR beta cDNA libraries were used. TCRdb re-analysed the PCR reads in MiXCR, keeping a single row per CDR3 protein. The sample contains 750,000 to 950,000 distinct CDR3 sequences, about 45% of which appear only once. Sequenced sample: blood. These receptor sequences come from a girl aged 10-17 years with multiple sclerosis.

The CDR3 nucleotides read TGTGCCAGCAGCGTAGCTTCAGGGCCGAACACTGAAGCTTTCTTT. Protein sequence: CASSVASGPNTEAFF. V gene TRBV9 combines with J gene TRBJ1-1; D is perhaps TRBD1 (5 bases). The V end lost 0 bases, the J end lost 1 base, and 10 bases lay between the germline ends. CDR3 length equals 15 residues. The germline V gene has CDR1 SGDLS and CDR2 YYNGEE.

The sample holds a few counts of this clonotype. The chain joins TRBV24-1 to TRBJ2-3; 13 nucleotides match TRBD2. Germline V gene sequence: CDR1 KGHDR, CDR2 SFDVKD. Unmatched junction bases numbered 5, after V lost 3 bases and J lost 0 bases. This CDR3 comprises 18 residues. CDR3 coding DNA: TGTGCCACCAGTGATGCGGGACTAGCGGGGTCTAGCACAGATACGCAGTATTTT. Its translation is CATSDAGLAGSSTDTQYF.

The V and J genes are TRBV6-1 and TRBJ2-1; 9 bases align to TRBD2. J lost 3 bases, V lost 6 bases, and 15 bases had no gene match. Per the germline V gene, CDR1 is MNHNS and CDR2 is SASEGT. The CDR3 totals 18 residues. The CDR3 is CASSSELTSGEIYNEQFF. The CDR3 coding sequence is TGTGCCAGCAGCTCCGAATTGACTAGCGGAGAAATCTACAATGAGCAGTTCTTC.

This clonotype was observed a few times. CDR3 DNA sequence: TGCAGCGTTGAGAGGACGACAGGGCATAGGGGCTACACCTTC. This gives the protein CSVERTTGHRGYTF. The chain is built from TRBV29-1 and TRBJ1-2, with 7 bases matching TRBD1. This CDR3 contains 14 residues. V lost 3 bases to trimming and J lost 8 bases; unmatched junction nucleotides: 12. Germline values: CDR1 SQVTM, CDR2 ANQGSEA.

The chain recombines TRBV12-3 or TRBV12-4 with TRBJ2-4; D is uncertain. V was pared by 4 bases and J by 0 bases, with 7 bases between. The CDR3 totals 14 residues. CDR3 sequence (DNA): TGTGCCAGCAGTTGGGGATTAGCCAAAAACATTCAGTACTTC. Translating it yields CASSWGLAKNIQYF.